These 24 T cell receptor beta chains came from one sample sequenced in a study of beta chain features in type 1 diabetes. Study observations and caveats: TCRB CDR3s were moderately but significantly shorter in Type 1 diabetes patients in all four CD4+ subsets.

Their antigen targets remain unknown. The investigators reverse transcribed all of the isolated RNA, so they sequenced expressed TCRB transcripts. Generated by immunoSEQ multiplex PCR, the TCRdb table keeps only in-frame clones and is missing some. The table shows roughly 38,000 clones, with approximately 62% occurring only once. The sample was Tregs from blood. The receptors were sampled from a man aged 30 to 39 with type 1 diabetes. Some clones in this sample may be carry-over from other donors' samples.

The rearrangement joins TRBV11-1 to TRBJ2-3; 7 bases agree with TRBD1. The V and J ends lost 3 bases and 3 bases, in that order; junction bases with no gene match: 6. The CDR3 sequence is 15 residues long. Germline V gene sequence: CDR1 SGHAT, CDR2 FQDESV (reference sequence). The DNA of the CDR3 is TGTGCCAGCAGCTTCGGACAGGAGTCTACAGATACGCAGTATTTT. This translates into CASSFGQESTDTQYF.

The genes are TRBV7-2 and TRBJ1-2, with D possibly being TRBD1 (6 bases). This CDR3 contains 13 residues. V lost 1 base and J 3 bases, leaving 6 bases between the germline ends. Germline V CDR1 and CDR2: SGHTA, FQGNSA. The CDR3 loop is CASSLGQDYGYTF. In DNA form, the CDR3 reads TGTGCCAGCAGCTTAGGACAGGACTATGGCTACACCTTC. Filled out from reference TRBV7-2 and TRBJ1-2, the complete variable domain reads GAGVSQSPSNKVTEKGKDVELRCDPISGHTALYWYRQSLGQGLEFLIYFQGNSAPDKSGLPSDRFSAERTGGSVSTLTIQRTQQEDSAVYLCASSLGQDYGYTFGSGTRLTVV.

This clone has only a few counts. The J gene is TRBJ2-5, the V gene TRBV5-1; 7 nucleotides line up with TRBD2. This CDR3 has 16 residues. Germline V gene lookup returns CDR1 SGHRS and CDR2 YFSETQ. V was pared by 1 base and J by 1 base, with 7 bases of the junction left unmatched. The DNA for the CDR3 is TGCGCCAGCAGCTTGTCACCCAGCGGGGCCCAAGAGACCCAGTACTTC. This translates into CASSLSPSGAQETQYF.

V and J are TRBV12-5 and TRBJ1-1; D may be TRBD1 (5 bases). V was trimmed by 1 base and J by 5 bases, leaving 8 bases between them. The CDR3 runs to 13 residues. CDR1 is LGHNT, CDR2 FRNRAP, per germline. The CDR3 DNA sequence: TGTGCTAGTGGTTTGGAGCAGGGTACTGAAGCTTTCTTT. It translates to CASGLEQGTEAFF.

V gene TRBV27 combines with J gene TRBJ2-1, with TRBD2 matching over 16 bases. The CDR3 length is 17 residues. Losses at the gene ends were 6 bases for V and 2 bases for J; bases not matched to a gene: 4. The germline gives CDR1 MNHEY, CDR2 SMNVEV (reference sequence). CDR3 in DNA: TGTGCCAGCAGCCCCGGGACTAGCGGGGGGGCCTACAATGAGCAGTTCTTC. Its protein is CASSPGTSGGAYNEQFF.

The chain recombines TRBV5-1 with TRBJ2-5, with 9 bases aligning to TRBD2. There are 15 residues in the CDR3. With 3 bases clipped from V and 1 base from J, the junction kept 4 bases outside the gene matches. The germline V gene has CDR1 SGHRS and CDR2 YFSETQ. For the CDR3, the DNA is TGCGCCAGCAGCTGGCGGGGGGGAACCCAAGAGACCCAGTACTTC. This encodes CASSWRGGTQETQYF.

CDR3 nucleotides: TGTGCCAGCATAGGGCAGGGGGGATCACCCCTCCACTTT. As protein: CASIGQGGSPLHF. The genes are TRBV7-9 and TRBJ1-6; 7 bases line up with TRBD1. The CDR3 has 13 amino acids. Germline assignment: CDR1 SEHNR and CDR2 FQNEAQ (reference sequence). V shed 7 bases, J shed 10 bases, and the junction held 7 bases outside the gene matches.

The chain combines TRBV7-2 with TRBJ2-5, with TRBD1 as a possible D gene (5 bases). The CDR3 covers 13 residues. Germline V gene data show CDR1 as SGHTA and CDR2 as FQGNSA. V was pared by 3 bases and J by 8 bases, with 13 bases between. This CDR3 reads CASSFPGANTQYF. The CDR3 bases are TGTGCCAGCAGCTTCCCTGGGGCAAATACCCAGTACTTC.

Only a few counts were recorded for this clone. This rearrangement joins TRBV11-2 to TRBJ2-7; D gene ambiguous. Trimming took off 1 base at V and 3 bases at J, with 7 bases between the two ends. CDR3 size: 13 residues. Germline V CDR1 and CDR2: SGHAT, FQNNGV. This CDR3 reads CASSLGADYEQYF. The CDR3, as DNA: TGTGCCAGCAGCTTAGGGGCAGACTACGAGCAGTACTTC.

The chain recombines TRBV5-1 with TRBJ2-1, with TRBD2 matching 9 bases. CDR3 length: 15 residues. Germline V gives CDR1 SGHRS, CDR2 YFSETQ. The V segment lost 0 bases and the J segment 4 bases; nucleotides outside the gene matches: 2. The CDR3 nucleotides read TGCGCCAGCAGCTTGGTAGCGGGGGAGTACAATGAGCAGTTCTTC. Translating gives CASSLVAGEYNEQFF.

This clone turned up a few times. The CDR3, as DNA: TGCGCCAGCAGCTTTGAGACAGGGCCTAATGAGCAGTTCTTC. Amino acid sequence: CASSFETGPNEQFF. V is TRBV5-1 and J is TRBJ2-1, with 7 bases fitting TRBD1. The CDR3 runs 14 residues. Trimming at V came to 2 bases and at J to 7 bases, leaving 6 bases not matched to a gene. The germline CDR1 and CDR2 sequences are SGHRS and YFSETQ.

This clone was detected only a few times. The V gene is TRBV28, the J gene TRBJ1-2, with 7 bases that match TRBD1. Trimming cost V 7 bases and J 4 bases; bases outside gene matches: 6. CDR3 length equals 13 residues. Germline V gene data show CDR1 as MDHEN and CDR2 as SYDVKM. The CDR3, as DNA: TGTGCCAGCACGAACAGGGGAAGCTATGGCTACACCTTC. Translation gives CASTNRGSYGYTF.

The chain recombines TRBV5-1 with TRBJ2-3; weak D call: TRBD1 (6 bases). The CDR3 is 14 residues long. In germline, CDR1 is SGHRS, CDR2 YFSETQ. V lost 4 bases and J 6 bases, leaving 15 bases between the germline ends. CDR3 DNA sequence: TGCGCCAGCAGCCAAGGACAGCCTCTGGATACGCAGTATTTT. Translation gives CASSQGQPLDTQYF. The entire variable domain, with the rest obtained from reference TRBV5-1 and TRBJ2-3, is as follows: KAGVTQTPRYLIKTRGQQVTLSCSPISGHRSVSWYQQTPGQGLQFLFEYFSETQRNKGNFPGRFSGRQFSNSRSEMNVSTLELGDSALYLCASSQGQPLDTQYFGPGTRLTVL.

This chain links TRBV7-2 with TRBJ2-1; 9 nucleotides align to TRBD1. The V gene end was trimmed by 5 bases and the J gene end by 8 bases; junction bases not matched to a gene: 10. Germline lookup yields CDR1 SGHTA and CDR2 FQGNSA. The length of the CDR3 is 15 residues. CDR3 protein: CASSRTGADRDEQFF. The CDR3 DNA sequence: TGTGCCAGCAGCCGGACAGGGGCCGACCGTGATGAGCAGTTCTTC.

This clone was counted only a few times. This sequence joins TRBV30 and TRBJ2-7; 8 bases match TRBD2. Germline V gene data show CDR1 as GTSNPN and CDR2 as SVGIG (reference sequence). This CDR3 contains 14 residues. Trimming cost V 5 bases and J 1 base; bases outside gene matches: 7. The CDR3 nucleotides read TGTGCCTGGCGAAAAGCGGGAGTATCCTACGAGCAGTACTTC. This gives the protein CAWRKAGVSYEQYF.

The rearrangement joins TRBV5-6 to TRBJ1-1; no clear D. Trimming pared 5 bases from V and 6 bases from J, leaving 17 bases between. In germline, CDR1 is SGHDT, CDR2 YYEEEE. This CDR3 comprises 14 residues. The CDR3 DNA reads TGTGCCAGCAGTTCAATCCCCGGGGTTTCTGAAGCTTTCTTT. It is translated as CASSSIPGVSEAFF. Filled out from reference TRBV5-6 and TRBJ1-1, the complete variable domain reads DAGVTQSPTHLIKTRGQQVTLRCSPKSGHDTVSWYQQALGQGPQFIFQYYEEEERQRGNFPDRFSGHQFPNYSSELNVNALLLGDSALYLCASSSIPGVSEAFFGQGTRLTVV.

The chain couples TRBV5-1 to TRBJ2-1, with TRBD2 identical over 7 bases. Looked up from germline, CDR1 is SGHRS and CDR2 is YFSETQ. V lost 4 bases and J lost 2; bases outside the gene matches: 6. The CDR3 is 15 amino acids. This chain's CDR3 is CASSTDSGAYNEQFF. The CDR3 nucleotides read TGCGCCAGCAGCACCGACAGCGGGGCCTACAATGAGCAGTTCTTC.

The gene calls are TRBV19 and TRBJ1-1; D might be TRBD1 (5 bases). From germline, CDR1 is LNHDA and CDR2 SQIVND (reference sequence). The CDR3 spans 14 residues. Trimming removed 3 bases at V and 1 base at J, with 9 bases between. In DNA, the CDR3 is TGTGCCAGTAGTATCTGGGGCCAGAACACTGAAGCTTTCTTT. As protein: CASSIWGQNTEAFF.

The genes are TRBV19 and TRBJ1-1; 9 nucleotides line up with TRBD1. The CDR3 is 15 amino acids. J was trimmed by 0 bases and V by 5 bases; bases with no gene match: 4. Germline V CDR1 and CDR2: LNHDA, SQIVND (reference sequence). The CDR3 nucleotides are TGTGCCAGTAGTCCACGGACAGGGGTGAACACTGAAGCTTTCTTT. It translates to CASSPRTGVNTEAFF.

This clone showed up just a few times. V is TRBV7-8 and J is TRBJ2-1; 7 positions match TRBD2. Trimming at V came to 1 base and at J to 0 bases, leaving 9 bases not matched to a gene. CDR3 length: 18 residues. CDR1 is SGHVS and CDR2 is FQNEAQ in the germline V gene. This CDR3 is CASSLVGRGRSSYNEQFF. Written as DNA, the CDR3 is TGTGCCAGCAGCTTAGTAGGGCGGGGGAGAAGCTCCTACAATGAGCAGTTCTTC. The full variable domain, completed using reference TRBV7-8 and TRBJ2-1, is GAGVSQSPRYKVAKRGQDVALRCDPISGHVSLFWYQQALGQGPEFLTYFQNEAQLDKSGLPSDRFFAERPEGSVSTLKIQRTQQEDSAVYLCASSLVGRGRSSYNEQFFGPGTRLTVL.

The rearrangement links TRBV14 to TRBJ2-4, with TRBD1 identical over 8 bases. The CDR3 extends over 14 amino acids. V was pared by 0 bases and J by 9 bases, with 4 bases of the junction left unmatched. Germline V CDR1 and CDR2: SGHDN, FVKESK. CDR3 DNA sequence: TGTGCCAGCAGCCAAGATATCCAGGGGGCCATTCAGTACTTC. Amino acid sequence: CASSQDIQGAIQYF.

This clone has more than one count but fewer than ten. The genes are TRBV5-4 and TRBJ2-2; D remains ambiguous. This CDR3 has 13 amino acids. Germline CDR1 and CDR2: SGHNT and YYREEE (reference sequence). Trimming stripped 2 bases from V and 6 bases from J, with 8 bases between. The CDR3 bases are TGTGCCAGCAGCTTCCCGTTTGCCGGGGAGCTGTTTTTT. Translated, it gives CASSFPFAGELFF.

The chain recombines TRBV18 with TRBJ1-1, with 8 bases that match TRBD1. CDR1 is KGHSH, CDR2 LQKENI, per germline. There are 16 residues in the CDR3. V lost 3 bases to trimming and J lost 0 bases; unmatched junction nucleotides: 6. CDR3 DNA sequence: TGTGCCAGCTCACCGTTGACAGGGGTAGTGAACACTGAAGCTTTCTTT. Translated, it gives CASSPLTGVVNTEAFF.

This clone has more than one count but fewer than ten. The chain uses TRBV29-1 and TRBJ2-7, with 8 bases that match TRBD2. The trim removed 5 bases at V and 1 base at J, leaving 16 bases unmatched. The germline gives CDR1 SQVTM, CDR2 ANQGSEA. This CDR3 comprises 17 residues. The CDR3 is CSVSGGGKRGLSYEQYF. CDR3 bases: TGCAGCGTTTCTGGGGGAGGCAAGCGGGGGTTATCCTACGAGCAGTACTTC.